A selection of T cell receptor beta chains follows, all from one sample in a study of CD8 T cells in Susac syndrome. MiXCR, applied by TCRdb to the immunoSEQ multiplex PCR reads, yields one record per CDR3 protein. The sample carries over 130,000 distinct CDR3 sequences, more than 85% recorded once. What was sequenced was CD4+ T cells from PBMCs. The receptors originated from a human donor with Susac syndrome. Both conserved end residues are part of each CDR3. Fields, in order: V gene, D gene, clone size, J gene, CDR3 protein, CDR3 DNA. D genes are given only for firm matches. Some rows mark clone size as missing; the rest say once, few, many or name a class of expanded clone.

V gene: TRBV28; D gene: -; clone size: -; J gene: TRBJ2-6; CDR3 protein: CAIRGAGANVLTF; CDR3 DNA: TGTGCCATCAGGGGGGCTGGGGCCAACGTCCTGACTTTC
V gene: TRBV4-1; D gene: TRBD1; clone size: -; J gene: TRBJ1-2; CDR3 protein: CASSRAGQDGYTF; CDR3 DNA: TGCGCCAGCAGCCGGGCCGGACAGGATGGCTACACCTTC
V gene: TRBV3-1; D gene: -; clone size: -; J gene: TRBJ2-7; CDR3 protein: CASSQVGGEQYF; CDR3 DNA: TGTGCCAGCAGCCAAGTGGGGGGCGAGCAGTACTTC
V gene: TRBV19; D gene: -; clone size: -; J gene: TRBJ2-7; CDR3 protein: CASSVERLSYEQYF; CDR3 DNA: TGTGCCAGTAGTGTAGAACGCCTCTCCTACGAGCAGTACTTC
V gene: TRBV20-1; D gene: -; clone size: -; J gene: TRBJ1-1; CDR3 protein: CSARDWGNTEAFF; CDR3 DNA: TGCAGTGCTAGAGATTGGGGGAACACTGAAGCTTTCTTT
V gene: TRBV11-1; D gene: -; clone size: once; J gene: TRBJ1-1; CDR3 protein: CASSFLPGQGEAFF; CDR3 DNA: TGTGCCAGCAGCTTCCTACCGGGACAAGGAGAAGCTTTCTTT
V gene: TRBV12-3/TRBV12-4; D gene: -; clone size: -; J gene: TRBJ1-5; CDR3 protein: CASSDDGMGPQHF; CDR3 DNA: TGTGCCAGCAGCGACGACGGGATGGGGCCCCAGCATTTT
V gene: TRBV12-3/TRBV12-4; D gene: TRBD2; clone size: -; J gene: TRBJ2-1; CDR3 protein: CASSSSGGNYNEQFF; CDR3 DNA: TGTGCCAGCAGTTCTAGCGGGGGGAACTACAATGAGCAGTTCTTC
V gene: TRBV25-1; D gene: -; clone size: once; J gene: TRBJ1-1; CDR3 protein: CASSEVGGFTEAFF; CDR3 DNA: TGTGCCAGCAGTGAAGTTGGGGGTTTCACTGAAGCTTTCTTT
V gene: TRBV27; D gene: -; clone size: once; J gene: TRBJ1-6; CDR3 protein: CASRIRDTNSPLHF; CDR3 DNA: TGTGCCAGCAGGATCCGGGACACTAATTCACCCCTCCACTTT
V gene: TRBV7-3; D gene: TRBD1; clone size: -; J gene: TRBJ2-2; CDR3 protein: CASSRSTGAGELFF; CDR3 DNA: TGTGCCAGCAGCCGATCGACAGGGGCCGGGGAGCTGTTTTTT
V gene: TRBV28; D gene: -; clone size: -; J gene: TRBJ2-7; CDR3 protein: CASSPWTEDYEQYF; CDR3 DNA: TGTGCCAGCAGTCCTTGGACGGAGGACTACGAGCAGTACTTC
V gene: TRBV7-8; D gene: TRBD2; clone size: -; J gene: TRBJ2-1; CDR3 protein: CASSLLAGQAYNEQFF; CDR3 DNA: TGTGCCAGCAGCTTACTAGCGGGCCAAGCCTACAATGAGCAGTTCTTC
V gene: TRBV12-3/TRBV12-4; D gene: TRBD1; clone size: -; J gene: TRBJ2-1; CDR3 protein: CASRINRGNEQFF; CDR3 DNA: TGTGCCAGCAGAATCAACAGGGGAAATGAGCAGTTCTTC
V gene: TRBV30; D gene: -; clone size: -; J gene: TRBJ1-3; CDR3 protein: CAGGDSGNTIYF; CDR3 DNA: TGTGCCGGCGGTGATTCTGGAAACACCATATATTTT
V gene: TRBV5-8; D gene: -; clone size: -; J gene: TRBJ1-2; CDR3 protein: CASSLRQGSGGYTF; CDR3 DNA: TGTGCCAGCAGCTTGAGGCAGGGATCGGGTGGCTACACCTTC
V gene: TRBV20-1; D gene: TRBD2; clone size: -; J gene: TRBJ2-3; CDR3 protein: CSARDPSGGAADTQYF; CDR3 DNA: TGCAGTGCTAGAGATCCCAGCGGGGGGGCTGCAGATACGCAGTATTTT
V gene: TRBV25-1; D gene: -; clone size: -; J gene: TRBJ2-5; CDR3 protein: CASSLQMSWEETQYF; CDR3 DNA: TGTGCCAGCAGTCTCCAAATGTCGTGGGAAGAGACCCAGTACTTC
V gene: TRBV3-1; D gene: -; clone size: -; J gene: TRBJ1-2; CDR3 protein: CASSQVARYGYTF; CDR3 DNA: TGTGCCAGCAGCCAAGTTGCCCGCTATGGCTACACCTTC
V gene: TRBV5-4; D gene: -; clone size: once; J gene: TRBJ1-2; CDR3 protein: CASSGDPGDYGYTF; CDR3 DNA: TGTGCCAGCAGCGGGGACCCCGGAGACTATGGCTACACCTTC
V gene: TRBV29-1; D gene: TRBD1; clone size: -; J gene: TRBJ2-7; CDR3 protein: CSVEGQGLGYEQYF; CDR3 DNA: TGCAGCGTTGAGGGACAGGGGTTGGGCTACGAGCAGTACTTC
V gene: TRBV20-1; D gene: -; clone size: -; J gene: TRBJ1-5; CDR3 protein: CSAKQLSNQPQHF; CDR3 DNA: TGCAGTGCTAAACAACTTAGCAATCAGCCCCAGCATTTT
V gene: TRBV18; D gene: -; clone size: -; J gene: TRBJ1-6; CDR3 protein: CASSPSGGSSPLHF; CDR3 DNA: TGTGCCAGCTCGCCTTCGGGGGGATCTTCACCCCTCCACTTT
V gene: TRBV2; D gene: TRBD1; clone size: -; J gene: TRBJ1-4; CDR3 protein: CASSSQGAGNEKLFF; CDR3 DNA: TGTGCCAGCAGTTCACAGGGGGCTGGGAATGAAAAACTGTTTTTT
V gene: TRBV5-1; D gene: -; clone size: -; J gene: TRBJ2-2; CDR3 protein: CASSLDLGPGELFF; CDR3 DNA: TGCGCCAGCAGCTTGGATCTAGGGCCCGGGGAGCTGTTTTTT
V gene: TRBV28; D gene: TRBD2; clone size: -; J gene: TRBJ2-3; CDR3 protein: CASRRRGLGSTDTQYF; CDR3 DNA: TGTGCCAGCAGGCGCCGCGGACTAGGGAGCACAGATACGCAGTATTTT
V gene: TRBV4-1; D gene: -; clone size: -; J gene: TRBJ2-5; CDR3 protein: CASSQETHQETQYF; CDR3 DNA: TGCGCCAGCAGCCAAGAAACTCATCAAGAGACCCAGTACTTC
V gene: TRBV7-9; D gene: -; clone size: -; J gene: TRBJ2-3; CDR3 protein: CASSLAGVRSDTQYF; CDR3 DNA: TGTGCCAGCAGCTTAGCGGGAGTGAGGTCAGATACGCAGTATTTT
V gene: TRBV18; D gene: -; clone size: -; J gene: TRBJ2-7; CDR3 protein: CASSPPGRPYEQYF; CDR3 DNA: TGTGCCAGCTCTCCCCCCGGACGGCCCTACGAGCAGTACTTC
V gene: TRBV18; D gene: -; clone size: -; J gene: TRBJ2-4; CDR3 protein: CASSPPGAKNIQYF; CDR3 DNA: TGTGCCAGCTCACCACCGGGAGCCAAAAACATTCAGTACTTC
V gene: TRBV20-1; D gene: -; clone size: -; J gene: TRBJ1-5; CDR3 protein: CSARDIRNNQPQHF; CDR3 DNA: TGCAGTGCTAGAGACATTAGGAACAATCAGCCCCAGCATTTT
V gene: TRBV12-3/TRBV12-4; D gene: -; clone size: -; J gene: TRBJ2-1; CDR3 protein: CASRQASLDEQFF; CDR3 DNA: TGTGCCAGCAGGCAAGCTAGCCTCGATGAGCAGTTCTTC
V gene: TRBV12-3/TRBV12-4; D gene: -; clone size: -; J gene: TRBJ2-3; CDR3 protein: CASSLGSTARDTQYF; CDR3 DNA: TGTGCCAGCAGTTTAGGGTCGACCGCACGAGATACGCAGTATTTT
V gene: TRBV12-5; D gene: -; clone size: -; J gene: TRBJ2-7; CDR3 protein: CASGPGDPGSYEQYF; CDR3 DNA: TGTGCTAGTGGACCCGGGGACCCTGGCTCCTACGAGCAGTACTTC
V gene: TRBV27; D gene: TRBD2; clone size: -; J gene: TRBJ2-1; CDR3 protein: CASSLYLVGGRWNEQFF; CDR3 DNA: TGTGCCAGCAGTTTATACCTAGTGGGCGGGAGATGGAATGAGCAGTTCTTC
V gene: TRBV30; D gene: -; clone size: -; J gene: TRBJ2-1; CDR3 protein: CAFFAGGNSYNEQFF; CDR3 DNA: TGTGCCTTTTTCGCGGGCGGGAACTCCTACAATGAGCAGTTCTTC
V gene: TRBV20-1; D gene: TRBD1; clone size: -; J gene: TRBJ1-1; CDR3 protein: CSARDEARDSEAFF; CDR3 DNA: TGCAGTGCTAGGGATGAAGCCCGGGACAGTGAAGCTTTCTTT
V gene: TRBV12-3/TRBV12-4; D gene: -; clone size: -; J gene: TRBJ2-7; CDR3 protein: CASSLLSDPYEQYF; CDR3 DNA: TGTGCCAGCAGTTTACTTAGCGACCCCTACGAGCAGTACTTC
V gene: TRBV4-1; D gene: -; clone size: -; J gene: TRBJ2-7; CDR3 protein: CASSQDGGQGYEQYF; CDR3 DNA: TGCGCCAGCAGCCAAGATGGGGGACAAGGCTACGAGCAGTACTTC
V gene: TRBV15; D gene: -; clone size: -; J gene: TRBJ1-5; CDR3 protein: CATSREYGQGNQPQHF; CDR3 DNA: TGTGCCACCAGCAGAGAATATGGGCAGGGGAATCAGCCCCAGCATTTT
V gene: TRBV7-9; D gene: -; clone size: few; J gene: TRBJ1-1; CDR3 protein: CASSFRQLNTEAFF; CDR3 DNA: TGTGCCAGCAGCTTTCGACAGTTGAACACTGAAGCTTTCTTT
V gene: TRBV18; D gene: TRBD1; clone size: -; J gene: TRBJ2-1; CDR3 protein: CASSPGQGANNEQFF; CDR3 DNA: TGTGCCAGCTCACCGGGACAGGGGGCAAACAATGAGCAGTTCTTC
V gene: TRBV10-3; D gene: -; clone size: once; J gene: TRBJ1-6; CDR3 protein: CAISDGNSPLHF; CDR3 DNA: TGTGCCATCAGTGACGGCAATTCACCCCTCCACTTT
V gene: TRBV20-1; D gene: -; clone size: -; J gene: TRBJ1-1; CDR3 protein: CSARGQGQTEAFF; CDR3 DNA: TGCAGTGCTAGAGGGCAAGGTCAAACTGAAGCTTTCTTT
V gene: TRBV20-1; D gene: -; clone size: -; J gene: TRBJ2-5; CDR3 protein: CSARDPQRGNQETQYF; CDR3 DNA: TGCAGTGCTCGGGACCCCCAAAGAGGGAACCAAGAGACCCAGTACTTC
V gene: TRBV19; D gene: TRBD2; clone size: -; J gene: TRBJ2-3; CDR3 protein: CASSRVAGNTDTQYF; CDR3 DNA: TGTGCCAGTAGTAGGGTAGCGGGGAACACAGATACGCAGTATTTT
V gene: TRBV30; D gene: TRBD2; clone size: once; J gene: TRBJ2-2; CDR3 protein: CAWSLLAGGPGTGELFF; CDR3 DNA: TGTGCCTGGAGCTTACTAGCGGGAGGGCCTGGGACCGGGGAGCTGTTTTTT